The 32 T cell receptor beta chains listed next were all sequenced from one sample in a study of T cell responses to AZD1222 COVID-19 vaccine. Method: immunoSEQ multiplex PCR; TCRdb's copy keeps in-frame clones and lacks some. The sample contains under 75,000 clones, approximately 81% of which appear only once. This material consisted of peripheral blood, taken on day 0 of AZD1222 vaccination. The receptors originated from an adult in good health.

CDR3 sequence: CASSQQGRGTDTQYF. CDR3 nucleotide sequence: TGTGCCAGTAGCCAACAGGGTCGGGGCACAGATACGCAGTATTTT. The chain uses TRBV19 and TRBJ2-3; tentative D call: TRBD1 (6 bases). The CDR3 is 15 residues long. The germline V and J ends were trimmed by 6 bases and 1 base, with 14 bases remaining between them. CDR1 LNHDA and CDR2 SQIVND come from the germline V gene (reference sequence).

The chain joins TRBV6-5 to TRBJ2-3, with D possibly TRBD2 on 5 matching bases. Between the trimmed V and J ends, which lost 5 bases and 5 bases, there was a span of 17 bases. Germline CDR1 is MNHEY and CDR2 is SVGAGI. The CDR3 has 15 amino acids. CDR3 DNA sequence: TGTGCCAGCAGTAGGAACAGCCCGGGGATAGATACGCAGTATTTT. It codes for CASSRNSPGIDTQYF.

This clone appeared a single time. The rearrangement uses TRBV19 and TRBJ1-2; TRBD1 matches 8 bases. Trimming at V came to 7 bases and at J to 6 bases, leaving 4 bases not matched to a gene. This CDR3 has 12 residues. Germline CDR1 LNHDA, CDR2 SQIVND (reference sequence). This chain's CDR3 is CASTPDRDGYTF. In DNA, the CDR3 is TGTGCCAGTACCCCGGACAGGGATGGCTACACCTTC.

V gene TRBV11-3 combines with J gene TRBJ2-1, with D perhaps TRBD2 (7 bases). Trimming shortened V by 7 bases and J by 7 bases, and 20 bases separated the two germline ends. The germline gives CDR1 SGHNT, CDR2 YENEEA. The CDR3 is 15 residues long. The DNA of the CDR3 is TGTGCCAGCACCGCGGGGGCCGGGGGTTTGAATGAGCAGTTCTTC. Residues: CASTAGAGGLNEQFF.

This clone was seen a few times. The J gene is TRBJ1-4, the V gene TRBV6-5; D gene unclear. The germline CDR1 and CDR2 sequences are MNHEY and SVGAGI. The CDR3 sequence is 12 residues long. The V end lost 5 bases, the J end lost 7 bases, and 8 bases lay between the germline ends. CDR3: CASSRTTEKLFF. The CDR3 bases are TGTGCCAGCAGTCGGACCACTGAAAAACTGTTTTTT.

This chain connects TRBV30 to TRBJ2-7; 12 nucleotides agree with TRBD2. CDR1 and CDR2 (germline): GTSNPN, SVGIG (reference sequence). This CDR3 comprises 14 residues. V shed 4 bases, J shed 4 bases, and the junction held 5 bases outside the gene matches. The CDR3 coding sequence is TGTGCCTGGACTGGACTAGCGGGGACGTACGAGCAGTACTTC. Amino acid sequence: CAWTGLAGTYEQYF.

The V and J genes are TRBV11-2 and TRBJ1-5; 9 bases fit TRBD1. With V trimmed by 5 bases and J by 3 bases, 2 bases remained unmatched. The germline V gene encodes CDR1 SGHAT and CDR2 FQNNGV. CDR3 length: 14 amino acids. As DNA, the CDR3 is TGTGCCAGCAGCCGGGACAGGGCCAATCAGCCCCAGCATTTT. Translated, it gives CASSRDRANQPQHF.

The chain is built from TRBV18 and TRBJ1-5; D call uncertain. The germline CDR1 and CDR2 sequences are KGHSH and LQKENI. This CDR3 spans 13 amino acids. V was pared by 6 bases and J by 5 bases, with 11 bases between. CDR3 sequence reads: CASSLGRDQPQHF. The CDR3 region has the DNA TGTGCCAGCTCCCTTGGAAGAGATCAGCCCCAGCATTTT.

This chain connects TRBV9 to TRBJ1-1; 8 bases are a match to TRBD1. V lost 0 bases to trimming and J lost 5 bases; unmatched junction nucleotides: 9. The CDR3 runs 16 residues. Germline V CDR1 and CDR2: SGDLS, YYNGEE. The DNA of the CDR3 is TGTGCCAGCAGCGTAGATCCCAGGGGGCAGTGGACTGAAGCTTTCTTT. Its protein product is CASSVDPRGQWTEAFF.

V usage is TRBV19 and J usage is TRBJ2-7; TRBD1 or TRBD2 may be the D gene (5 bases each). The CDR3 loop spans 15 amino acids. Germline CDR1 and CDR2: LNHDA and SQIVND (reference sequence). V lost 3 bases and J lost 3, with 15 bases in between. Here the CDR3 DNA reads TGTGCCAGTAGTATGGTCGGGACCACATTCTACGAGCAGTACTTC. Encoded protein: CASSMVGTTFYEQYF.

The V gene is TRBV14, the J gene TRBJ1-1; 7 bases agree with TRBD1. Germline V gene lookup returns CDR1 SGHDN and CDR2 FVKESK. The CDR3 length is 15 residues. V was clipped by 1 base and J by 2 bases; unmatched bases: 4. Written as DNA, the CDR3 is TGTGCCAGCAGCCAAGTCACAGGGGCTAACACTGAAGCTTTCTTT. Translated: CASSQVTGANTEAFF.

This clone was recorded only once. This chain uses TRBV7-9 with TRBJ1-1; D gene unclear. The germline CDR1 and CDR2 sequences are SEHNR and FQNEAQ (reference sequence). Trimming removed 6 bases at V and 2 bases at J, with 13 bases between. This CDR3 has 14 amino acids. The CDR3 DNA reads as TGTGCCAGCAGTCGGGAGGCGGTTAACACTGAAGCTTTCTTT. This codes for CASSREAVNTEAFF.

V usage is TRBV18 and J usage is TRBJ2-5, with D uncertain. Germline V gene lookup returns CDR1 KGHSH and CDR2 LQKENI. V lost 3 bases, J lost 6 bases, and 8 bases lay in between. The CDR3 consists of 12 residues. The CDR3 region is CASSPEGKTQYF. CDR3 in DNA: TGTGCCAGCTCACCCGAAGGGAAGACCCAGTACTTC.

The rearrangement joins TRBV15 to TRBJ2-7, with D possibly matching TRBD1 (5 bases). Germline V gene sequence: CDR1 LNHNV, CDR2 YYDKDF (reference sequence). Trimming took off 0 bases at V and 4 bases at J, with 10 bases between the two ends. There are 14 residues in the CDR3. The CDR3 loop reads CATSRDLGAYEQYF. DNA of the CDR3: TGTGCCACCAGCAGAGATCTTGGGGCGTACGAGCAGTACTTC.

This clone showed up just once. Written as DNA, the CDR3 is TGCGCCAGCAGCACGGGACCTCTAGACGGTGGCTACACCTTC. The encoded protein is CASSTGPLDGGYTF. This sequence joins TRBV5-1 and TRBJ1-2; TRBD1 is a possible D gene (5 bases). The CDR3 length is 14 residues. V shed 4 bases and J shed 7 bases, with 17 bases lying between them. Germline CDR1 SGHRS, CDR2 YFSETQ. Full variable domain (rest looked up from reference TRBV5-1 and TRBJ1-2): KAGVTQTPRYLIKTRGQQVTLSCSPISGHRSVSWYQQTPGQGLQFLFEYFSETQRNKGNFPGRFSGRQFSNSRSEMNVSTLELGDSALYLCASSTGPLDGGYTFGSGTRLTVV.

The CDR3 here is CSVTGLAGGPNTGELFF. The CDR3 DNA sequence: TGCAGCGTCACGGGACTAGCGGGGGGGCCTAACACCGGGGAGCTGTTTTTT. V gene TRBV29-1 combines with J gene TRBJ2-2; the match to TRBD2 covers 16 bases. Trimming at V came to 6 bases and at J to 2 bases, leaving 6 bases not matched to a gene. The CDR3 runs to 17 residues. Germline V CDR1 and CDR2: SQVTM, ANQGSEA.

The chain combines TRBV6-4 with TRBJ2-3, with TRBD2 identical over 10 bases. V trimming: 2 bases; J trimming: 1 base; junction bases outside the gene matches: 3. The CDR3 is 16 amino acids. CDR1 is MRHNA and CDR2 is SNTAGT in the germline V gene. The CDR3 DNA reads TGTGCCAGCAGTGACGAGGGGACTAGCGGCACAGATACGCAGTATTTT. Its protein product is CASSDEGTSGTDTQYF.

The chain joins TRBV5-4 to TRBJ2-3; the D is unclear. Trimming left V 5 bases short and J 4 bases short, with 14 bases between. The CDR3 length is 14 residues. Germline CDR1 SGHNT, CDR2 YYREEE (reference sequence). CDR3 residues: CASRLGSNPDTQYF. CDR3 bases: TGTGCCAGCAGGCTGGGGTCGAATCCAGATACGCAGTATTTT.

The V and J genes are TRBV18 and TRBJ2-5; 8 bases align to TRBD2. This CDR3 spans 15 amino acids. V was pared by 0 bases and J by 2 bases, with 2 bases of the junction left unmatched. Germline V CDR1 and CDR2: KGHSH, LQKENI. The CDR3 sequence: CASSPPGLDQETQYF. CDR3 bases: TGTGCCAGCTCACCACCGGGACTAGATCAAGAGACCCAGTACTTC.

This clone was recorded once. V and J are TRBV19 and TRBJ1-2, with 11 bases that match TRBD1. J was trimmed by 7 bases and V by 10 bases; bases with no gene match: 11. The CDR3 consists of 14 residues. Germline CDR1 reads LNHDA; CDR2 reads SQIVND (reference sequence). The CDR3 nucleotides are TGTGCCACCATACCGGGACAGGGGGTCGGTGGCTACACCTTC. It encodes CATIPGQGVGGYTF.

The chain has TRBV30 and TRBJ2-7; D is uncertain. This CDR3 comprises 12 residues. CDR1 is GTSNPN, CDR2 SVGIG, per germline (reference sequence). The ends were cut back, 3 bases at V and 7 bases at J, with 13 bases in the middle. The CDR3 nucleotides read TGTGCCTGGAGCAGGATTCTTGGAGAGCAGTACTTC. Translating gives CAWSRILGEQYF.

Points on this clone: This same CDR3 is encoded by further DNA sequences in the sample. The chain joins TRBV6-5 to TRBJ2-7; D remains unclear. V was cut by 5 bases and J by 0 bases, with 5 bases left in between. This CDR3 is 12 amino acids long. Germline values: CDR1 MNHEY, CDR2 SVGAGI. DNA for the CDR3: TGTGCCAGCAGTCACGACTCCTACGAGCAGTACTTC. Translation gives CASSHDSYEQYF.

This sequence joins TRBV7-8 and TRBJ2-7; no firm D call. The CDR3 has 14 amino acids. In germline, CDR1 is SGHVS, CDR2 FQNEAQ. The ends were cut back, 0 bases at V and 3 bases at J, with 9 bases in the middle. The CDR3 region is CASSLASAIYEQYF. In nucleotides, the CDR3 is TGTGCCAGCAGCTTAGCTTCAGCTATCTACGAGCAGTACTTC.

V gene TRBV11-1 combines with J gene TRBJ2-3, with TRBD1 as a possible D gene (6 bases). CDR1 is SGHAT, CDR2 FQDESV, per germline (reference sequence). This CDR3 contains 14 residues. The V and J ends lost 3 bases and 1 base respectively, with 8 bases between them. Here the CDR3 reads CASSFRQGTDTQYF. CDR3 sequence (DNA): TGTGCCAGCAGCTTCCGACAGGGCACAGATACGCAGTATTTT.

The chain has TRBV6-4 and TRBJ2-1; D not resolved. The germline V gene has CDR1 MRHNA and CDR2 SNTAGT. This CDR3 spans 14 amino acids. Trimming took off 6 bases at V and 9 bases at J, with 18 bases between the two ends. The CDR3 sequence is CASRPDHLMGEQFF. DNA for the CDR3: TGTGCCAGCAGACCGGACCACCTTATGGGTGAGCAGTTCTTC.

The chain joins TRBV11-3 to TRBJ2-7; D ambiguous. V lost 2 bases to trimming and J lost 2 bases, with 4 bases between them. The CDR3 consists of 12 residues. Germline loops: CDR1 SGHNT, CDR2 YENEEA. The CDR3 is CASSLLTYEQYF. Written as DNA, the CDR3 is TGTGCCAGCAGCTTACTAACCTACGAGCAGTACTTC.

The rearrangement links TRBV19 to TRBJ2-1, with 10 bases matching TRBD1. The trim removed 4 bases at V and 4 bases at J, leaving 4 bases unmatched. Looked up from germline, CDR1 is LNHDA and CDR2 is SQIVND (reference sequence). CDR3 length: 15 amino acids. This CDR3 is CASSRDRGGYNEQFF. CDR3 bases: TGTGCCAGTAGTAGGGACAGGGGAGGATACAATGAGCAGTTCTTC.

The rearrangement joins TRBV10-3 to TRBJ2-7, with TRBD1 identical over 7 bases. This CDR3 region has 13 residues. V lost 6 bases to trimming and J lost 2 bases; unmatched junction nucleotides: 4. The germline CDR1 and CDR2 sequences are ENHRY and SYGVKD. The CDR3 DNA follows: TGTGCCATCAGCTCGGGACAGACCTACGAGCAGTACTTC. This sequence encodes CAISSGQTYEQYF.

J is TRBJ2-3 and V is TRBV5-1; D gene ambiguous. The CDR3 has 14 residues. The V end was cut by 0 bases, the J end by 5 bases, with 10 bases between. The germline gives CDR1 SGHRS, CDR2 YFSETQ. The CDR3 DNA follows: TGCGCCAGCAGCTTGGCCACTTCCGGAGATACGCAGTATTTT. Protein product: CASSLATSGDTQYF.

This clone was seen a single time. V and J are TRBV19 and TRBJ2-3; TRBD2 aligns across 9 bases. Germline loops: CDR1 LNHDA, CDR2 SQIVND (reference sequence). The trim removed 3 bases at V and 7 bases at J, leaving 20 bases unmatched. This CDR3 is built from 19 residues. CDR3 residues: CASSIVFFAGGYPLNTQYF. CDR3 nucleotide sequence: TGTGCCAGTAGTATCGTATTTTTCGCGGGAGGGTACCCTTTAAATACGCAGTATTTT.

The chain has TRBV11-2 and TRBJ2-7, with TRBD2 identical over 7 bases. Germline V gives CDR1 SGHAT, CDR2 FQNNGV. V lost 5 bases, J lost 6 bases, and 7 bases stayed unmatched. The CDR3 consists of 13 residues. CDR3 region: CASSPRGEGEQYF. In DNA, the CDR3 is TGTGCCAGCAGCCCTCGGGGGGAGGGCGAGCAGTACTTC.

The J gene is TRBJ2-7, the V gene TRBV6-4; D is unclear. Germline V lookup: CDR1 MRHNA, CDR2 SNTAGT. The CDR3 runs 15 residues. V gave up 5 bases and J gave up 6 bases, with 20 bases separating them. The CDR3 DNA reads TGTGCCAGCAGTTGGATCTCTAATTTCCACATCGAGCAGTACTTC. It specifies CASSWISNFHIEQYF.